This T cell receptor (beta chain) was observed in a study of technical replicates of blood from a few donors. The CDR3 consists of 13 residues. The V end lost 5 bases, the J end lost 0 bases, and 8 bases lay between the germline ends. Germline lookup yields CDR1 MNHEY and CDR2 SMNVEV (reference sequence). This clone has only one observation. The data were produced by immunoSEQ multiplex PCR, yet TCRdb's version contains in-frame clones alone and is incomplete. In the table there are approximately 89,000 clones, 85% to 95% of which are singletons. Material for sequencing was T cells isolated from PBMCs. The receptor was isolated from a human donor in good health. V is TRBV27 and J is TRBJ2-7; D unclear. The CDR3 DNA reads as TGTGCCAGCAGTCCTGAGAGCTCCTACGAGCAGTACTTC. It translates to CASSPESSYEQYF.